The 25 T cell receptor beta chains in this list originate from one sample, sequenced in a study of T cell responses to AZD1222 COVID-19 vaccine. Sequencing was performed with immunoSEQ multiplex PCR; in TCRdb, only in-frame clones are kept and a portion is missing. Among about 150,000 clones listed, roughly nine tenths were seen once. This sample comprised peripheral blood, obtained after recovery from COVID-19. All receptors come from an adult who had recovered from COVID-19.

This rearrangement joins TRBV6-6 to TRBJ2-2, with TRBD2 identical over 7 bases. The CDR3 has 16 residues. Per the germline V gene, CDR1 is MNHNY and CDR2 is SVGAGI (reference sequence). Trimming at V came to 6 bases and at J to 0 bases, leaving 7 bases not matched to a gene. The CDR3 DNA follows: TGTGCCAGCAGACCTTCTAGCGGACCGAACACCGGGGAGCTGTTTTTT. Translation: CASRPSSGPNTGELFF.

This chain connects TRBV25-1 to TRBJ2-1; 7 nucleotides line up with TRBD2. Trimming removed 6 bases from V and 0 bases from J; junction bases left unmatched: 8. The germline CDR1 and CDR2 sequences are MGHDK and SYGVNS. The CDR3 sequence is 16 residues long. The DNA for the CDR3 is TGTGCCAGCAGGGGGGGGAACGGGATCTCCTACAATGAGCAGTTCTTC. Amino acids: CASRGGNGISYNEQFF.

CDR3 nucleotides: TGTGCCACCAGCAGGGACAGGGGGCCCGGGGAGCTGTTTTTT. Amino acids: CATSRDRGPGELFF. This chain connects TRBV15 to TRBJ2-2; 11 bases map to TRBD1. Germline V gene lookup returns CDR1 LNHNV and CDR2 YYDKDF (reference sequence). There are 14 residues in the CDR3. V was pared by 3 bases and J by 6 bases, with 0 bases of the junction left unmatched.

V is TRBV9 and J is TRBJ2-1; TRBD1 or TRBD2 may be the D gene (6 bases each). Per germline, CDR1 SGDLS and CDR2 YYNGEE. V was clipped by 4 bases and J by 6 bases, with 14 bases between them. CDR3 length: 14 residues. The CDR3, as DNA: TGTGCCAGCAGCACCCCGAGGGGGGCCAATGAGCAGTTCTTC. Protein: CASSTPRGANEQFF. Full variable domain (rest looked up from reference TRBV9 and TRBJ2-1): DSGVTQTPKHLITATGQRVTLRCSPRSGDLSVYWYQQSLDQGLQFLIQYYNGEERAKGNILERFSAQQFPDLHSELNLSSLELGDSALYFCASSTPRGANEQFFGPGTRLTVL.

The chain links TRBV28 to TRBJ2-3; D remains unclear. Germline values: CDR1 MDHEN, CDR2 SYDVKM. V was cut by 3 bases and J by 1 base, with 5 bases left in between. This CDR3 has 13 amino acids. The CDR3 bases are TGTGCCAGCAGTTTTCAAGGCACAGATACGCAGTATTTT. Its translation is CASSFQGTDTQYF.

The genes are TRBV7-9 and TRBJ1-2; a possible D gene is TRBD1 (6 bases). Germline CDR1 reads SEHNR; CDR2 reads FQNEAQ (reference sequence). The CDR3 totals 16 residues. The V end lost 5 bases, the J end lost 4 bases, and 20 bases lay between the germline ends. The CDR3 here is CASSPESRQGTYGYTF. CDR3 DNA: TGTGCCAGCAGCCCAGAGTCAAGGCAGGGGACCTATGGCTACACCTTC.

The chain is built from TRBV5-1 and TRBJ2-7; 11 bases match TRBD1. This CDR3 has 15 residues. V shed 4 bases, J shed 7 bases, and the junction held 10 bases outside the gene matches. Germline CDR1 and CDR2: SGHRS and YFSETQ. The CDR3 here is CASSPGTGGAWEQYF. In DNA form, the CDR3 reads TGCGCCAGCAGCCCCGGGACAGGGGGAGCTTGGGAGCAGTACTTC.

The rearrangement joins TRBV6-1 to TRBJ1-2; D gene ambiguous. Germline lookup yields CDR1 MNHNS and CDR2 SASEGT. The CDR3 length is 14 residues. V was cut by 2 bases and J by 4 bases, with 11 bases left in between. This chain's CDR3 is CASSESPDLYGYTF. CDR3 nucleotide sequence: TGTGCCAGCAGTGAATCCCCAGATCTCTATGGCTACACCTTC.

This clone was seen only once. The genes are TRBV14 and TRBJ1-1, with D perhaps TRBD1 (5 bases). This CDR3 is built from 14 residues. Germline assignment: CDR1 SGHDN and CDR2 FVKESK. Trimming shortened V by 6 bases and J by 1 base, and 12 bases separated the two germline ends. The CDR3, as DNA: TGTGCCAGCAGGGGGGAACACCCGAACACTGAAGCTTTCTTT. This translates into CASRGEHPNTEAFF.

This clone has just one count. The V gene is TRBV12-3 or TRBV12-4, the J gene TRBJ1-1, with a possible D match to TRBD1 (5 bases). This CDR3 has 13 residues. V shed 6 bases and J shed 4 bases, with 12 bases lying between them. In nucleotides, the CDR3 is TGTGCCAGCAGGGGGGGTGGGGGCACTGAAGCTTTCTTT. This codes for CASRGGGGTEAFF.

CDR3 residues: CASTSGDSPLHF. DNA of the CDR3: TGTGCCAGCACCTCAGGAGATTCACCCCTCCACTTT. The rearrangement joins TRBV2 to TRBJ1-6; D remains ambiguous. The V end was cut by 7 bases, the J end by 8 bases, with 9 bases between. The CDR3 is made up of 12 amino acids. CDR1 SNHLY and CDR2 FYNNEI come from the germline V gene.

This clone was seen only once. This chain uses TRBV10-3 with TRBJ2-7; TRBD1 might be the D (5 bases). Deletions cut 2 bases from V and 9 bases from J, with 20 bases between. CDR3 length equals 15 residues. Germline V CDR1 and CDR2: ENHRY, SYGVKD. CDR3: CAISETTFQGFGQYF. The CDR3 DNA sequence: TGTGCCATCAGTGAGACGACATTCCAGGGATTCGGGCAGTACTTC.

The rearrangement joins TRBV2 to TRBJ2-1; D gene unclear. The CDR3 runs to 11 residues. Germline lookup yields CDR1 SNHLY and CDR2 FYNNEI. Trimming removed 7 bases from V and 9 bases from J, with 10 bases in between. CDR3 loop: CASIRNTEQFF. The CDR3 region has the DNA TGTGCCAGCATTCGGAACACTGAGCAGTTCTTC.

The V call is TRBV27, the J call TRBJ2-7, with D possibly TRBD2 on 5 matching bases. This CDR3 is built from 17 residues. Trimming stripped 5 bases from V and 3 bases from J, with 23 bases between. Per the germline V gene, CDR1 is MNHEY and CDR2 is SMNVEV (reference sequence). The CDR3 bases are TGTGCCAGCAGTCCTCGGTCCCTAGGACTTGCAGTCTACGAGCAGTACTTC. Residues: CASSPRSLGLAVYEQYF.

V usage is TRBV27 and J usage is TRBJ1-1, with 9 bases fitting TRBD1. V lost 6 bases and J lost 5; bases outside the gene matches: 7. CDR3 length equals 14 residues. Germline V gene data show CDR1 as MNHEY and CDR2 as SMNVEV (reference sequence). The CDR3 coding sequence is TGTGCCAGCAGGCCGACAGGGGGAAGAACTGAAGCTTTCTTT. Its protein is CASRPTGGRTEAFF.

This clone is a singleton in its sample. The chain carries TRBV11-2 and TRBJ1-2; a possible D gene is TRBD1 (5 bases). This CDR3 contains 19 residues. CDR1 and CDR2 (germline): SGHAT, FQNNGV. Trimming took off 5 bases at V and 8 bases at J, with 33 bases between the two ends. CDR3 protein: CASSNHRDGRYGDVRGYTF. The CDR3 DNA sequence: TGTGCCAGCAGCAACCACCGGGACGGACGATACGGAGATGTGCGCGGCTACACCTTC.

The genes are TRBV7-9 and TRBJ1-1; perhaps TRBD1 as D (6 bases). Trimming shortened V by 3 bases and J by 3 bases, and 8 bases separated the two germline ends. The CDR3 length is 13 residues. The germline gives CDR1 SEHNR, CDR2 FQNEAQ (reference sequence). DNA for the CDR3: TGTGCCAGCAGCTTTACAGGGTACACTGAAGCTTTCTTT. This translates into CASSFTGYTEAFF. The full variable domain, in which reference TRBV7-9 and TRBJ1-1 provide the parts outside the CDR3, is DTGVSQNPRHKITKRGQNVTFRCDPISEHNRLYWYRQTLGQGPEFLTYFQNEAQLEKSRLLSDRFSAERPKGSFSTLEIQRTEQGDSAMYLCASSFTGYTEAFFGQGTRLTVV.

V usage is TRBV6-5 and J usage is TRBJ1-1; no firm D call. CDR1 and CDR2 (germline): MNHEY, SVGAGI. The CDR3 covers 13 residues. Trimming cost V 7 bases and J 2 bases, with 11 bases left between them. The CDR3 DNA follows: TGTGCCAGCACCAACCGGAAAAACACTGAAGCTTTCTTT. This codes for CASTNRKNTEAFF.

This clone was picked up one time. The chain carries TRBV27 and TRBJ2-7, with 12 bases identical to TRBD2. This CDR3 comprises 14 residues. The V segment lost 5 bases and the J segment 2 bases; nucleotides outside the gene matches: 1. Germline values: CDR1 MNHEY, CDR2 SMNVEV (reference sequence). This CDR3 reads CASSLAGGTYEQYF. In nucleotides, the CDR3 is TGTGCCAGCAGTCTAGCGGGGGGGACCTACGAGCAGTACTTC.

The rearrangement links TRBV5-4 to TRBJ1-1; D remains unclear. Looked up from germline, CDR1 is SGHNT and CDR2 is YYREEE (reference sequence). The CDR3 sequence is 15 residues long. V was pared by 4 bases and J by 1 base, with 14 bases between. In DNA form, the CDR3 reads TGTGCCAGCAGCCCCCCCCGGACGGAGAACACTGAAGCTTTCTTT. Residues: CASSPPRTENTEAFF.

This clone was found once. The V and J genes are TRBV7-9 and TRBJ2-1; D is uncertain. Trimming left V 1 base short and J 12 bases short, with 13 bases between. Germline assignment: CDR1 SEHNR and CDR2 FQNEAQ (reference sequence). The CDR3 has 13 residues. The DNA for the CDR3 is TGTGCCAGCAGCTTAGGCAGTCAGCCCTTGCAGTTCTTC. Translating it yields CASSLGSQPLQFF.

The chain employs TRBV3-1 (or the pseudogene TRBV3-2) and TRBJ1-5, with D uncertain. This CDR3 is built from 14 residues. Germline loops: CDR1 LGHDT, CDR2 YNNKEL (reference sequence). V was pared by 2 bases and J by 6 bases, with 11 bases between. The CDR3 spells CASSQRGNVQPQHF. In nucleotides, the CDR3 is TGTGCCAGCAGCCAACGAGGAAATGTTCAGCCCCAGCATTTT.

This chain's CDR3 is CASSMRSNSGGYTF. Here the CDR3 DNA reads TGTGCCAGTAGTATGCGGAGCAACTCGGGGGGCTACACCTTC. The chain carries TRBV19 and TRBJ1-2, with D unresolved. The V and J ends lost 3 bases and 8 bases respectively, with 16 bases between them. Germline CDR1 and CDR2: LNHDA and SQIVND (reference sequence). CDR3 length: 14 residues.

The chain is built from TRBV18 and TRBJ2-2; the D gene could be TRBD1 or TRBD2 (5 bases each). Germline V gene sequence: CDR1 KGHSH, CDR2 LQKENI. The length of the CDR3 is 17 residues. V shed 3 bases and J shed 4 bases, with 18 bases lying between them. CDR3 protein: CASSPGDHKRVTGELFF. CDR3 in DNA: TGTGCCAGCTCACCTGGGGACCACAAGCGAGTCACCGGGGAGCTGTTTTTT.

The rearrangement uses TRBV7-6 and TRBJ1-2, with D possibly matching TRBD1 (5 bases). The length of the CDR3 is 17 residues. Trimming cost V 1 base and J 4 bases, with 19 bases left between them. The germline V gene encodes CDR1 SGHVS and CDR2 FNYEAQ. The CDR3 DNA follows: TGTGCCAGCAGCTTAGGAGGGAGGGGCCCGGTGGGCTATGGCTACACCTTC. This sequence encodes CASSLGGRGPVGYGYTF.